The 32 T cell receptor beta chains presented below share a single source sample, sequenced in a study of tumor-infiltrating lymphocytes in primary liver carcinoma. The study extracted blood RNA from unsorted whole blood and also extracted germline DNA. cDNA specific to TCR beta was made from about 0.45 ug of total RNA, with a constant-region primer employed for priming. Generation of the TCR beta libraries relied on three nested multiplex PCR rounds using slightly modified ARM-PCR. Use of TRBV1-TRBV30 forward primers with a C-beta reverse primer characterized the first two PCR rounds, which lasted approximately 11 cycles each. MiXCR, run by TCRdb on the multiplex PCR reads, gives a single entry per CDR3 protein. The table has 330,000 or so distinct CDR3 sequences, less than 65% seen once. Sequencing was done on a sample of peripheral blood. The receptor set was obtained from a man between 35 and 55 years old with primary liver carcinoma and hepatitis B virus infection.

V gene TRBV5-4 combines with J gene TRBJ2-5; perhaps D is TRBD1 or TRBD2 (5 bases each). Germline V gene sequence: CDR1 SGHNT, CDR2 YYREEE (reference sequence). V lost 2 bases to trimming and J lost 1 base, with 12 bases between them. The CDR3 totals 15 residues. CDR3 in DNA: TGTGCCAGCAGCTTTCTGACCGGGACCCAAGAGACCCAGTACTTC. It is translated as CASSFLTGTQETQYF. Full variable domain (missing parts from reference TRBV5-4 and TRBJ2-5): ETGVTQSPTHLIKTRGQQVTLRCSSQSGHNTVSWYQQALGQGPQFIFQYYREEENGRGNFPPRFSGLQFPNYSSELNVNALELDDSALYLCASSFLTGTQETQYFGPGTRLLVL.

The table lists this clonotype with many counts. J is TRBJ2-2 and V is TRBV12-3 or TRBV12-4; D uncertain. The V end was cut by 5 bases, the J end by 3 bases, with 4 bases between. The CDR3 is 12 residues long. CDR3 DNA: TGTGCCAGCAGTCTTCACACCGGGGAGCTGTTTTTT. Amino acids: CASSLHTGELFF.

Turning to this clonotype: Possible read error: a much larger clone is one base away. The rearrangement joins TRBV4-1 to TRBJ2-7, with 7 nucleotides matching TRBD1. The germline V gene has CDR1 MGHRA and CDR2 YSYEKL. The CDR3 extends over 15 amino acids. The CDR3 nucleotides are TGCGCCAGCTGCCAAACAGGGGCCAGCTCCTACGAGCAGTACTTC. It specifies CASCQTGASSYEQYF.

Notes on this clonotype: A much bigger clone sits one base away, suggesting this may be a read error. The V gene is TRBV6-5, the J gene TRBJ2-1, with D perhaps being TRBD1 or TRBD2 (5 bases each). Germline V gene sequence: CDR1 MNHEY, CDR2 SVGAGI. The CDR3 contains 16 residues. In DNA, the CDR3 is TGTACCAGCAGTGGAAGACCGGGACCTGGCTACAATGAGCAGTTCTTC. It yields the protein CTSSGRPGPGYNEQFF.

In regard to this clonotype: This sequence may be a read error, since a much larger clone differs from it by one base. V is TRBV10-1 and J is TRBJ2-3; D might be TRBD2 (6 bases). V was cut by 10 bases and J by 4 bases, with 15 bases left in between. This CDR3 is 13 amino acids long. Germline assignment: CDR1 WNHNN and CDR2 SYGVQD (reference sequence). The CDR3 is CATSDTSSDTQYF. DNA of the CDR3: TGCGCCACCTCGGACACTAGCTCAGATACGCAGTATTTT.

The chain links TRBV2 to TRBJ2-2; TRBD1 matches at 11 bases. V trimming: 3 bases; J trimming: 6 bases; junction bases outside the gene matches: 6. The CDR3 sequence is 16 residues long. Germline assignment: CDR1 SNHLY and CDR2 FYNNEI. The CDR3 DNA sequence: TGTGCCAGCAGTGACGCGGGACAGGGGGAACCCGGGGAGCTGTTTTTT. Translated: CASSDAGQGEPGELFF.

This chain uses TRBV12-3 or TRBV12-4 with TRBJ2-2, with 11 positions matching TRBD2. V dropped 6 bases and J dropped 5; count of bases not matched to a gene: 11. The CDR3 has 17 amino acids. DNA of the CDR3: TGTGCCAGCAGGATTAGCGGGAGGGCGGGGATGACCGGGGAGCTGTTTTTT. This encodes CASRISGRAGMTGELFF.

Concerning this clonotype itself: Given a much more abundant clone one base away, this may be a read error. The chain recombines TRBV6-6 with TRBJ2-3; D not resolved. CDR3 size: 11 residues. From germline, CDR1 is MNHNY and CDR2 SVGAGI (reference sequence). The CDR3: CGSSYLDTQYF. The CDR3 coding sequence is TGTGGCAGCAGTTACCTAGATACGCAGTATTTT.

This clonotype was seen many times. The V call is TRBV21-1, the J call TRBJ2-1; the tabulated D call, TRBD1, remains unverified against the DNA. TRBV21-1 is a pseudogene segment. CDR3 length equals 22 residues. Here the CDR3 reads CASSKGTNRDRVYRSSYNEQFF. CDR3 bases: TGTGCCAGCAGCAAAGGAACCAACCGGGACAGAGTTTACCGCAGCTCCTACAATGAGCAGTTCTTC.

With regard to this clonotype: Sequence at one end of the junction differs from germline and may be a read error. The rearrangement links TRBV12-5 to TRBJ2-2; D might be TRBD2 (5 bases). Germline V lookup: CDR1 LGHNT, CDR2 FRNRAP. The CDR3 covers 11 residues. The CDR3 loop reads CARGSQRELIF. CDR3 nucleotide sequence: TGTGCTAGAGGTTCCCAAAGGGAGCTGATTTTT.

In the case of this clonotype: Its ends do not fully match the called genes, so a read error is possible. The V and J genes are TRBV12-3 or TRBV12-4 and TRBJ2-2; TRBD2 agrees at 8 bases. The CDR3 runs 15 residues. As DNA, the CDR3 is TGTGCCAGCAGTTGGGTACTAGCGGCTACCGGGGAGCTGTATTTT. Protein: CASSWVLAATGELYF.

V is TRBV10-3 and J is TRBJ1-1; D possibly corresponds to TRBD1 (6 bases). Deletions cut 4 bases from V and 3 bases from J, with 15 bases between. In germline, CDR1 is ENHRY, CDR2 SYGVKD. The CDR3 sequence is 15 residues long. CDR3 DNA sequence: TGTGCCATCAGTGCCACGACAGGTCGGCACACTGAAGCTTTCTTT. Translation gives CAISATTGRHTEAFF.

As to this clonotype: This CDR3 is missing its conserved last phenylalanine or tryptophan, likely due to a read error. V usage is TRBV11-1 and J usage is TRBJ2-7; D may be TRBD1 (5 bases). V lost 5 bases and J 6 bases, leaving 17 bases between the germline ends. The CDR3 is 14 amino acids. In germline, CDR1 is SGHAT, CDR2 FQDESV (reference sequence). The CDR3 loop is CASSPGRGWCEQYS. As DNA, the CDR3 is TGTGCCAGCAGCCCCGGAAGGGGCTGGTGCGAGCAGTACTCC.

With respect to this clonotype: No conserved phenylalanine or tryptophan ends this CDR3, so it is likely a read error. The chain combines TRBV4-2 with TRBJ2-2; D gene ambiguous. The V end lost 1 base, the J end lost 6 bases, and 9 bases lay between the germline ends. The CDR3 contains 14 residues. Germline V gene sequence: CDR1 LGHNA, CDR2 YNFKEQ. DNA of the CDR3: TGTGCCAGCAGCCAAGCTCTGATCGCCGGGGAGCTGTTTTTG. It translates to CASSQALIAGELFL.

V is TRBV6-2 or TRBV6-3 and J is TRBJ2-1, with TRBD2 identical over 7 bases. The ends lost 7 bases at V and 0 bases at J; junction bases unmatched: 6. CDR3 size: 15 residues. CDR1 and CDR2 (germline): MNHEY, SVGEGT. In DNA form, the CDR3 reads TGTGCCAGCAAACCGGGCGGGAGCTCCTACAATGAGCAGTTCTTC. Translating it yields CASKPGGSSYNEQFF.

This clonotype appeared many times. V gene TRBV12-3 or TRBV12-4 combines with J gene TRBJ2-3, with a weak D call TRBD1 (5 bases). The CDR3 length is 15 residues. V shed 3 bases and J shed 6 bases, with 16 bases lying between them. The CDR3 protein is CASSFIGAKMDTQYF. In DNA, the CDR3 is TGTGCCAGCAGTTTTATTGGGGCTAAAATGGATACGCAGTATTTT.

This clonotype was recorded only once. A junction boundary mismatches the germline segment, possibly from a read error. The gene calls are TRBV11-2 and TRBJ2-1; D possibly matches TRBD1 or TRBD2 (6 bases each). This CDR3 contains 17 residues. CDR1 and CDR2 (germline): SGHAT, FQNNGV. The CDR3 sequence: CASSLVGGRWDTDEQFF. The CDR3 DNA follows: TGTGCCAGCAGCTTAGTAGGGGGGAGGTGGGACACAGATGAACAGTTCTTC.

Concerning this clonotype itself: The final CDR3 position lacks the conserved phenylalanine or tryptophan, pointing to a likely read error. The CDR3 region is CAIRFIEGGTQYS. The CDR3 DNA reads TGTGCCATCAGATTCATCGAGGGAGGGACCCAGTACTCC. This chain joins TRBV10-3 and TRBJ2-5, with D possibly TRBD2 on 6 matching bases. Trimming pared 6 bases from V and 7 bases from J, leaving 15 bases between. The CDR3 sequence is 13 residues long. The germline V gene encodes CDR1 ENHRY and CDR2 SYGVKD.

At least ten counts were recorded for this clonotype. This chain uses TRBV29-1 with TRBJ2-7; the D gene is possibly TRBD2 (8 bases). V was clipped by 7 bases and J by 3 bases, with 19 bases between them. CDR1 SQVTM and CDR2 ANQGSEA come from the germline V gene. CDR3 length: 14 residues. CDR3 sequence reads: CSARTGAGGYEQYF. CDR3 in DNA: TGCAGCGCGCGAACAGGGGCGGGAGGCTACGAGCAGTACTTC.

J is TRBJ2-7 and V is TRBV4-2; the D gene is possibly TRBD2 (5 bases). This CDR3 is built from 13 residues. From germline, CDR1 is LGHNA and CDR2 YNFKEQ. CDR3 coding DNA: TGTGCTATCAGCCAACAGACTATCCTCGAGCAGTACTTC. It yields the protein CAISQQTILEQYF.

Points on this clonotype: A read error is possible here, since a much larger clone lies one base away. The chain uses TRBV4-3 and TRBJ1-6; possible D gene TRBD1, 5 bases. Germline V gene data show CDR1 as LGHNA and CDR2 as YSLEER. This CDR3 is 15 amino acids long. Here the CDR3 reads CSSSQDPGGNSPLHF. The CDR3 DNA reads as TGCTCCAGCAGCCAAGATCCGGGGGGTAACTCACCCCTCCACTTT.

With respect to this clonotype: This may stem from a read error, because a much larger clone lies one nucleotide away. This sequence joins TRBV12-3 or TRBV12-4 and TRBJ1-1; TRBD1 agrees at 7 bases. V shed 9 bases, J shed 1 base, and the junction held 8 bases outside the gene matches. The CDR3 covers 14 residues. CDR3 sequence (DNA): TGTGCCAGGAGTCACCGGGACAGGAACACTGAAGCTTTCTTT. Its translation is CARSHRDRNTEAFF.

J is TRBJ1-1 and V is TRBV11-2; TRBD1 agrees at 10 bases. V lost 3 bases, J lost 5 bases, and 6 bases stayed unmatched. CDR3 length: 15 residues. Looked up from germline, CDR1 is SGHAT and CDR2 is FQNNGV. The CDR3 reads CASSFPGQGLTEAFF. The CDR3 DNA reads as TGTGCCAGCAGCTTCCCGGGACAGGGGTTAACTGAAGCTTTCTTT.

This clonotype was seen many times. This chain links TRBV4-2 with TRBJ2-1; possible D gene TRBD1, 5 bases. This CDR3 region has 15 residues. From germline, CDR1 is LGHNA and CDR2 YNFKEQ. Trimming left V 0 bases short and J 4 bases short, with 10 bases between. As DNA, the CDR3 is TGTGCCAGCAGCCAAGAGAGAGACAGATACAATGAGCAGTTCTTC. As protein: CASSQERDRYNEQFF.

This clonotype came up many times. The genes are TRBV29-1 and TRBJ1-2; D ambiguous. Trimming left V 6 bases short and J 0 bases short, with 11 bases between. CDR3 length: 13 amino acids. Germline values: CDR1 SQVTM, CDR2 ANQGSEA. As DNA, the CDR3 is TGCAGCGTCGGGGAGCAGGCTAACTATGGCTACACCTTC. It specifies CSVGEQANYGYTF.

Remarks on this clonotype: A read error may produce the germline difference seen at one junction end. The chain employs TRBV7-8 and TRBJ2-7; D is unclear. CDR3 length: 11 residues. The V gene's germline CDR1 is SGHVS and CDR2 FQNEAQ. Written as DNA, the CDR3 is TGTGTCAGCAGCTACGTGGACGAGCAGTACTTC. Protein sequence: CVSSYVDEQYF.

This clonotype has more than one count but fewer than ten. In DNA, the CDR3 is TGTGCCAGCAGCACGGGACTAGCGGGAGGCAACCAAGAGACCCAGTACTTC. Protein: CASSTGLAGGNQETQYF. The rearrangement links TRBV5-4 to TRBJ2-5; 15 bases are a match to TRBD2. CDR3 length: 17 amino acids. J gave up 0 bases and V 4 bases, and 4 bases lay outside the gene matches. CDR1 is SGHNT, CDR2 YYREEE, per germline (reference sequence). The full variable domain, rest sourced from reference TRBV5-4 and TRBJ2-5, is ETGVTQSPTHLIKTRGQQVTLRCSSQSGHNTVSWYQQALGQGPQFIFQYYREEENGRGNFPPRFSGLQFPNYSSELNVNALELDDSALYLCASSTGLAGGNQETQYFGPGTRLLVL.

As regards this clonotype: A junction end diverges from the germline sequence, so it may reflect a read error. The V call is TRBV11-2, the J call TRBJ2-1, with D tentatively TRBD2 (6 bases). Germline-derived CDR1 and CDR2 are SGHAT and FQNNGV. The CDR3 consists of 15 residues. In DNA form, the CDR3 reads TGTGTCAGCAGGTTAGCGGCAGGGTTGGGCAATGAGAAGTTCTTC. It yields the protein CVSRLAAGLGNEKFF.

This clonotype has just one count. With a much larger clone just one base away, this may be a read error. The gene calls are TRBV6-2 or TRBV6-3 and TRBJ2-5; D might be TRBD2 (5 bases). This CDR3 region has 14 residues. V dropped 1 base and J dropped 5 bases, with 11 bases sitting between them. The germline V gene encodes CDR1 MNHEY and CDR2 SVGEGT. In DNA, the CDR3 is TGTGCCAGCAGTTACTTCCCGGGGATTGAGACCCAGTACTTC. Its protein is CASSYFPGIETQYF.

Worth noting for this clonotype: One junction end does not reproduce the germline sequence, and a read error may be involved. V is TRBV11-2 and J is TRBJ2-7; D might be TRBD2 (5 bases). CDR3 length: 15 residues. Germline CDR1 and CDR2: SGHAT and FQNNGV. CDR3: CTSGRAEDLLYEQYF. The CDR3 nucleotides are TGTACCAGCGGCCGGGCGGAGGACCTCCTCTACGAGCAGTACTTC. The entire variable domain, with the rest obtained from reference TRBV11-2 and TRBJ2-7, is as follows: EAGVAQSPRYKIIEKRQSVAFWCNPISGHATLYWYQQILGQGPKLLIQFQNNGVVDDSQLPKDRFSAERLKGVDSTLKIQPAKLEDSAVYLCTSGRAEDLLYEQYFGPGTRLTVT.

The chain recombines TRBV5-1 with TRBJ1-3, with a possible D match to TRBD1 (5 bases). The CDR3 runs 16 residues. CDR1 is SGHRS, CDR2 YFSETQ, per germline. V shed 4 bases and J shed 0 bases, with 14 bases lying between them. CDR3: CASSIDQGYSGNTIYF. The CDR3 DNA is TGCGCCAGCAGCATAGATCAGGGCTACTCTGGAAACACCATATATTTT. Complete variable domain (other parts from reference TRBV5-1 and TRBJ1-3): KAGVTQTPRYLIKTRGQQVTLSCSPISGHRSVSWYQQTPGQGLQFLFEYFSETQRNKGNFPGRFSGRQFSNSRSEMNVSTLELGDSALYLCASSIDQGYSGNTIYFGEGSWLTVV.

Remarks on this clonotype: The junction does not match germline at one end; this may be a read error. This rearrangement joins TRBV5-6 to TRBJ1-1, with D possibly being TRBD1 (5 bases). This CDR3 contains 13 residues. Germline values: CDR1 SGHDT, CDR2 YYEEEE. The CDR3 sequence is CASSMFRVGEAVF. CDR3 in DNA: TGTGCCAGCAGCATGTTCAGGGTGGGTGAAGCTGTCTTT.